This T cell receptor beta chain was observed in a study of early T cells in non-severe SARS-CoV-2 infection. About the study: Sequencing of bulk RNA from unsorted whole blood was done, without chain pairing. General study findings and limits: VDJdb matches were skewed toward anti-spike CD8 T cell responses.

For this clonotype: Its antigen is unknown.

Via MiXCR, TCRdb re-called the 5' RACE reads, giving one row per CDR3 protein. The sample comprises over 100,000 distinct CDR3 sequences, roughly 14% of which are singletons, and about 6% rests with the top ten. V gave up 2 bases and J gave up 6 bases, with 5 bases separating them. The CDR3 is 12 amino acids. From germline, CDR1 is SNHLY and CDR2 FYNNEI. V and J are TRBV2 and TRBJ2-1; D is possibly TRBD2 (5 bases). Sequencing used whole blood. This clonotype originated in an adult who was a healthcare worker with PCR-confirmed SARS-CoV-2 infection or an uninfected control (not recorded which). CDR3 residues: CASSELANEQFF. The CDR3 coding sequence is TGTGCCAGCAGTGAACTAGCCAATGAGCAGTTCTTC.